The next 3 T cell receptor beta chains were all read from a single sample in a study of cytomegalovirus exposure and HLA in healthy donors. Researchers ran the PCR with 60 Vbeta and 13 Jbeta primers. Here immunoSEQ multiplex PCR was the method, and the copy in TCRdb shows in-frame clones only, minus some. The sample shows over 150,000 clones, around 82% of them seen only once. The sample consisted of PBMCs. The receptors derive from a woman under 40 in good health and CMV-seronegative.

V is TRBV2 and J is TRBJ2-1; 10 positions match TRBD2. Germline V CDR1 and CDR2: SNHLY, FYNNEI. CDR3 length: 16 amino acids. With V trimmed by 6 bases and J by 4 bases, 9 bases remained unmatched. The CDR3 loop is CASSFLAGVSYNEQFF. CDR3 in DNA: TGTGCCAGCAGCTTCCTAGCGGGAGTATCATACAATGAGCAGTTCTTC.

The chain uses TRBV7-2 and TRBJ2-5; 10 positions match TRBD1. The CDR3 loop spans 15 amino acids. V lost 1 base, J lost 11 bases, and 10 bases stayed unmatched. Germline assignment: CDR1 SGHTA and CDR2 FQGNSA. CDR3: CASSLEGTGALEQYF. CDR3 bases: TGTGCCAGCAGCTTAGAGGGGACAGGGGCCCTTGAGCAGTACTTC.

This rearrangement joins TRBV7-2 to TRBJ2-1; 8 bases are shared with TRBD2. Germline lookup yields CDR1 SGHTA and CDR2 FQGNSA. The CDR3 loop spans 17 amino acids. J was trimmed by 3 bases and V by 3 bases; bases with no gene match: 10. The chain's CDR3 is CASSFSRAGGSYNEQFF. CDR3 sequence (DNA): TGTGCCAGCAGCTTCTCCCGTGCGGGAGGAAGCTACAATGAGCAGTTCTTC. Looking up the rest from reference TRBV7-2 and TRBJ2-1 gives the full variable domain: GAGVSQSPSNKVTEKGKDVELRCDPISGHTALYWYRQSLGQGLEFLIYFQGNSAPDKSGLPSDRFSAERTGGSVSTLTIQRTQQEDSAVYLCASSFSRAGGSYNEQFFGPGTRLTVL.